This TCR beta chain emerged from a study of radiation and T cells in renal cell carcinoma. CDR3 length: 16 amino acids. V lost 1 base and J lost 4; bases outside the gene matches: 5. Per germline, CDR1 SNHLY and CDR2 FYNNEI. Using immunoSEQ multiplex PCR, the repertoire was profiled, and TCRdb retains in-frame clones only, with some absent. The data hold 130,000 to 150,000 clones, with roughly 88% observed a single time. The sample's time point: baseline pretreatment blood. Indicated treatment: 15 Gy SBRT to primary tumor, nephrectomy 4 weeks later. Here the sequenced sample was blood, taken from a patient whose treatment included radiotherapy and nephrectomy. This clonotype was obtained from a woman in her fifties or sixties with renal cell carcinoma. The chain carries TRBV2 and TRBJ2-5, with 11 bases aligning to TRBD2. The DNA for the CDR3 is TGTGCCAGCAGTGAAGGGACTAGCGGGCCATCAGAGACCCAGTACTTC. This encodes CASSEGTSGPSETQYF.